This TCR beta chain was identified during a study of blood T cells in healthy people across ages. Whole-study results and caveats: A greater number of naive CD4+ cells and higher diversity distinguished long-lived donors from aged donors. Diversity of TCR beta per million T cells declined in a roughly linear way with age.

The use of a sample-barcoded 5' primer and a J-beta primer mix characterized a second PCR of roughly 7 to 12 cycles. Through a template-switch adaptor with 12 random nucleotides, each cDNA molecule received a tag. All samples yielded 2.5 million or more CDR3-containing paired-end reads. TCRdb ran MiXCR on the 5' RACE reads and lists one entry per CDR3 protein. The repertoire holds about 810,000 distinct CDR3 sequences, with 35% to 40% as singletons. There are a few counts of this clonotype. The antigen remains undetermined. Sequenced sample: blood. This sequence originates from a young man in good health.

The DNA for the CDR3 is TGTGCCAGCTCACCCGGGGGGACGACAAACACTGAAGCTTTCTTT. Its translation is CASSPGGTTNTEAFF. This chain joins TRBV18 and TRBJ1-1, with a possible D match to TRBD1 (5 bases). This CDR3 spans 15 amino acids. The V end lost 3 bases, the J end lost 2 bases, and 13 bases lay between the germline ends. Per germline, CDR1 KGHSH and CDR2 LQKENI.